The following is a TCR beta chain sequence with its context. This entry belongs to a study of blood T cell repertoires in COVID-19. Across the study: In each case, the material was cDNA or gDNA derived from T cells, B-cell-depleted T cells, or PBMCs.

Using immunoSEQ multiplex PCR, the repertoire was profiled, and TCRdb retains in-frame clones only, with some absent. The sample shows more than 13,000 clones, about 88% of them seen only once. V lost 9 bases to trimming and J lost 4 bases; unmatched junction nucleotides: 13. This CDR3 has 15 amino acids. Germline V lookup: CDR1 MNHEY, CDR2 SVGAGI. This sequence joins TRBV6-5 and TRBJ2-7; TRBD1 aligns across 9 bases. The receptor was derived from a woman aged 70 to 79 in a cohort sampled during active or convalescent COVID-19. Sequencing used peripheral blood. For the CDR3, the DNA is TGTGCCAGTAGTAATCCGGGACAGGGCTTATACGAGCAGTACTTC. This gives the protein CASSNPGQGLYEQYF.